This T cell receptor (beta chain) was recovered during a study of CD8+ T cells in alopecia areata. A word on this clone: What it binds is not known.

RNA was isolated and reverse transcribed to cDNA, the sequencing template. Generated by immunoSEQ multiplex PCR, the TCRdb table keeps only in-frame clones and is missing some. This table holds roughly 150,000 clones, around three fifths found once. Peripheral blood and lesional scalp punch biopsies came from alopecia areata patients. Points from the study as a whole: Sequences from scalp samples also cover resident alphabeta T cells of normal skin.

The specimen was CD4+ T cells sorted from blood, collected at week 0. The sequence derives from a human donor with alopecia areata.

The CDR3 DNA reads TGTGCCAGCAGCCTGAACGGACAGGTCTATGGCTACACCTTC. Translated, it gives CASSLNGQVYGYTF. The chain employs TRBV7-9 and TRBJ1-2; TRBD1 aligns across 7 bases. V lost 5 bases, J lost 4 bases, and 7 bases stayed unmatched. The germline V gene has CDR1 SEHNR and CDR2 FQNEAQ (reference sequence). This CDR3 region has 14 residues.